Listed here is a single T cell receptor beta chain. The target antigen is unknown. The data were obtained in a study of response to subunit inactivated influenza vaccine. Study outcomes and limitations: Each seasonal influenza vaccination, the authors suggested, recruits few new T cells.

Germline V gives CDR1 MGHRA, CDR2 YSYEKL. CDR3 length: 15 amino acids. Trimming removed 0 bases from V and 6 bases from J; junction bases left unmatched: 7. A single record per CDR3 protein comes from TCRdb applying MiXCR to the RT-PCR reads. The sample holds hundreds of thousands of distinct CDR3 sequences, 7.5% to 8.5% seen once. The input for sequencing was PBMCs from blood, taken less than 30 months after vaccination. The source is a man aged 45-69 years who received an inactivated influenza vaccine. V gene TRBV4-1 combines with J gene TRBJ2-7, with 8 positions matching TRBD1. The CDR3 nucleotides are TGCGCCAGCAGCCAAGATCATTCAGGGGGCGTCGAGCAGTACTTC. Protein: CASSQDHSGGVEQYF.